This TCR beta chain was found in a study of T cell responses to AZD1222 COVID-19 vaccine. Study outcomes and limitations: Repertoires were collected only later (after the peak T cell response had occurred). There were mostly white British donors and more females than males, and clonal diversity was possibly underestimated.

Concerning this clone itself: The antigen is undetermined.

Losses at the gene ends were 0 bases for V and 4 bases for J; bases not matched to a gene: 8. CDR3 size: 17 residues. Germline V gene data show CDR1 as KGHSH and CDR2 as LQKENI. Whether given at about 4 or about 12 weeks, second doses were pooled. The repertoire was sequenced with immunoSEQ multiplex PCR; TCRdb's copy has only in-frame clones and lacks some. The sample lists 160,000 or so clones; 94% were seen once. The source material was peripheral blood, sampled 28 days after the second AZD1222 dose. The clonotype was recovered from an adult who received the AZD1222 COVID-19 vaccine. The chain links TRBV18 to TRBJ2-5; 10 nucleotides align to TRBD2. The CDR3 nucleotides read TGTGCCAGCTCACCACCAATCAGCGGGAGGGCCGGAGAGACCCAGTACTTC. Its protein product is CASSPPISGRAGETQYF.